This T cell receptor beta chain was recorded in a study of early T cells in non-severe SARS-CoV-2 infection. Across the study: The study sequenced bulk RNA from unsorted whole blood, with chains unpaired.

Study-wide findings and caveats: Matches to VDJdb favored anti-spike CD8 responses and missed private and CD4 specificities.

The V end lost 7 bases, the J end lost 0 bases, and 16 bases lay between the germline ends. Germline V CDR1 and CDR2: MNHNY, SVGAGI (reference sequence). The CDR3 runs 16 residues. This clonotype showed up just a few times. The antigen remains unidentified. The TCR library protocol attached unique molecular identifiers to the individual cDNA molecules. TCRdb re-called the 5' RACE reads through MiXCR, storing one row per CDR3 protein. Of about 83,000 distinct CDR3 sequences listed, roughly an eighth were seen once; the top ten hold more than 6.5%. J is TRBJ2-1 and V is TRBV6-6; tentatively, D is TRBD2 (6 bases). The source is an adult who was a healthcare worker with PCR-confirmed SARS-CoV-2 infection or an uninfected control (not recorded which). The sequenced sample was whole blood. The CDR3 bases are TGTGCCAGCACCCAACCCTCGCGGGGCTCCTACAATGAGCAGTTCTTC. Translated: CASTQPSRGSYNEQFF.